What follows are 19 T cell receptor beta chains derived from one specimen sequenced in a study of shared clonotypes between healthy human individuals. Assay used: immunoSEQ multiplex PCR; TCRdb lists only in-frame clones, some missing. The sample records around 1,900,000 clones, over 85% being singletons. Selected positively for CCR7 and CD45RO-negative, naive CD8 cells excluded terminally differentiated effector memory CD45RA+ cells. Sequenced: naive CD8+ T cells from PBMCs. Receptors were obtained from a young man in good health. Some clones in this sample may be carry-over from other donors' samples.

CDR3 DNA: TGTGCCAGCACCCAAGGGGGCATCTACAATGAGCAGTTCTTC. It codes for CASTQGGIYNEQFF. The chain is built from TRBV7-9 and TRBJ2-1; 7 bases match TRBD1. CDR1 and CDR2 (germline): SEHNR, FQNEAQ (reference sequence). The CDR3 loop spans 14 amino acids. After removal of 7 bases from V and 3 bases from J, the junction contained 6 bases not matched to a gene. Complete variable domain (other parts from reference TRBV7-9 and TRBJ2-1): DTGVSQNPRHKITKRGQNVTFRCDPISEHNRLYWYRQTLGQGPEFLTYFQNEAQLEKSRLLSDRFSAERPKGSFSTLEIQRTEQGDSAMYLCASTQGGIYNEQFFGPGTRLTVL.

The V gene is TRBV28, the J gene TRBJ1-3, with a weak D call TRBD1 (5 bases). The CDR3 totals 14 residues. Germline loops: CDR1 MDHEN, CDR2 SYDVKM. V lost 6 bases, J lost 2 bases, and 11 bases lay in between. The CDR3 bases are TGTGCCAGCAGCCGAGGGGTAGCTGGAAACACCATATATTTT. Residues: CASSRGVAGNTIYF.

The chain carries TRBV7-9 and TRBJ2-1, with 7 bases lining up with TRBD1. The CDR3 sequence is 15 residues long. Germline V gene lookup returns CDR1 SEHNR and CDR2 FQNEAQ (reference sequence). V lost 5 bases and J lost 5; bases outside the gene matches: 9. The DNA for the CDR3 is TGTGCCAGCAGCCATACAGGGGAAGCGGACAATGAGCAGTTCTTC. Encoded protein: CASSHTGEADNEQFF.

The chain combines TRBV9 with TRBJ1-1, with D perhaps matching TRBD1 (6 bases). CDR1 SGDLS and CDR2 YYNGEE come from the germline V gene. The CDR3 extends over 14 amino acids. The V end was cut by 3 bases, the J end by 3 bases, with 12 bases between. The CDR3 DNA follows: TGTGCCAGCAGCGCAACCAGGGGTGACACTGAAGCTTTCTTT. As protein: CASSATRGDTEAFF.

J is TRBJ2-7 and V is TRBV5-4; 9 bases fit TRBD1. Germline V gene sequence: CDR1 SGHNT, CDR2 YYREEE (reference sequence). Trimming took 3 bases from V and 1 from J; bases not matched to a gene: 5. The CDR3 runs to 15 residues. The CDR3 DNA follows: TGTGCCAGCAGCTCCCGGGACAGGGTTTCCTACGAGCAGTACTTC. This encodes CASSSRDRVSYEQYF. Full variable domain (remainder filled in from reference TRBV5-4 and TRBJ2-7): ETGVTQSPTHLIKTRGQQVTLRCSSQSGHNTVSWYQQALGQGPQFIFQYYREEENGRGNFPPRFSGLQFPNYSSELNVNALELDDSALYLCASSSRDRVSYEQYFGPGTRLTVT.

The chain combines TRBV7-9 with TRBJ1-5; the match to TRBD1 covers 7 bases. The CDR3 consists of 12 residues. CDR1 is SEHNR and CDR2 is FQNEAQ in the germline V gene (reference sequence). With V trimmed by 5 bases and J by 10 bases, 5 bases remained unmatched. The CDR3 DNA sequence: TGTGCCAGCAGCCCTGGGACAGCTCCCCAGCATTTT. Amino acid sequence: CASSPGTAPQHF.

The chain couples TRBV27 to TRBJ1-2; D might be TRBD1 (6 bases). V was shortened by 8 bases and J by 8 bases, with 18 bases between the two germline ends. CDR1 is MNHEY and CDR2 is SMNVEV in the germline V gene (reference sequence). The CDR3 contains 13 residues. The CDR3 DNA sequence: TGTGCCAGCCAAGCCTATGGGGGGCAAGGCTACACCTTC. It encodes CASQAYGGQGYTF.

J is TRBJ2-7 and V is TRBV7-8; D not certain. The CDR3 consists of 13 residues. In germline, CDR1 is SGHVS, CDR2 FQNEAQ. The ends were cut back, 0 bases at V and 6 bases at J, with 9 bases in the middle. The CDR3 here is CASSLAPGIEQYF. The CDR3 region has the DNA TGTGCCAGCAGCTTAGCGCCCGGAATCGAGCAGTACTTC.

This chain uses TRBV10-3 with TRBJ2-3, with a tentative D call TRBD2 (5 bases). V was cut by 6 bases and J by 0 bases, with 16 bases left in between. The CDR3 has 16 residues. Germline values: CDR1 ENHRY, CDR2 SYGVKD. The CDR3 reads CAISPEELESTDTQYF. The DNA of the CDR3 is TGTGCCATCAGCCCGGAGGAACTAGAAAGCACAGATACGCAGTATTTT.

CDR3 sequence: CASSTRDRASYEQYF. CDR3 nucleotides: TGTGCCAGCAGCACCCGGGACAGGGCCTCCTACGAGCAGTACTTC. V usage is TRBV27 and J usage is TRBJ2-7, with TRBD1 matching 9 bases. With 6 bases clipped from V and 0 bases from J, the junction kept 6 bases outside the gene matches. The germline V gene has CDR1 MNHEY and CDR2 SMNVEV (reference sequence). The CDR3 length is 15 residues.

The chain employs TRBV28 and TRBJ2-1; no reliable D call. There are 12 residues in the CDR3. Germline lookup yields CDR1 MDHEN and CDR2 SYDVKM. CDR3 in DNA: TGTGCGAGTCACACTTTCAACAATGAGCAGTTCTTC. Translated: CASHTFNNEQFF.

This clone was counted once. The J gene is TRBJ2-7, the V gene TRBV4-1; D call uncertain. Trimming cost V 0 bases and J 0 bases, with 3 bases left between them. This CDR3 spans 13 amino acids. Germline-derived CDR1 and CDR2 are MGHRA and YSYEKL. The CDR3 DNA reads as TGCGCCAGCAGCCAAGACTACTCCTACGAGCAGTACTTC. Translating it yields CASSQDYSYEQYF.

The chain's CDR3 is CASTLGGTEAFF. The CDR3 DNA follows: TGTGCCAGCACCTTGGGGGGCACTGAAGCTTTCTTT. The chain couples TRBV28 to TRBJ1-1; TRBD1 might be the D (5 bases). The V and J ends lost 7 bases and 4 bases respectively, with 10 bases between them. The CDR3 contains 12 residues. Germline V gives CDR1 MDHEN, CDR2 SYDVKM.

The genes are TRBV9 and TRBJ1-3, with no clear D. The germline V gene has CDR1 SGDLS and CDR2 YYNGEE. The V end was cut by 2 bases, the J end by 0 bases, with 9 bases between. The CDR3 is made up of 15 amino acids. CDR3 nucleotide sequence: TGTGCCAGCAGCGTGAAGGCTAACTCTGGAAACACCATATATTTT. Residues: CASSVKANSGNTIYF.

The rearrangement joins TRBV10-3 to TRBJ1-2; D is perhaps TRBD1 (5 bases). V was trimmed by 0 bases and J by 0 bases, leaving 11 bases between them. Germline-derived CDR1 and CDR2 are ENHRY and SYGVKD. CDR3 size: 16 residues. CDR3 DNA sequence: TGTGCCATCAGTGAGTCGAGGCAGGGAACTAACTATGGCTACACCTTC. This gives the protein CAISESRQGTNYGYTF.

Note on this clone: Other DNA sequences in this sample translate to the same CDR3. The chain links TRBV7-9 to TRBJ2-3; 12 bases map to TRBD2. J gave up 3 bases and V 5 bases, and 6 bases lay outside the gene matches. Germline loops: CDR1 SEHNR, CDR2 FQNEAQ (reference sequence). The CDR3 is 16 amino acids. The CDR3, as DNA: TGTGCCAGCAGCCCGAGGACTAGCGGGACGACAGATACGCAGTATTTT. This gives the protein CASSPRTSGTTDTQYF.

The V gene is TRBV4-1, the J gene TRBJ2-7; D not resolved. With 4 bases removed from V and 3 bases from J, the gap between germline ends came to 16 bases. The length of the CDR3 is 15 residues. The V gene's germline CDR1 is MGHRA and CDR2 YSYEKL. The CDR3 loop reads CASSPSQLSDYEQYF. DNA of the CDR3: TGCGCCAGCAGCCCATCCCAGCTTTCCGACTACGAGCAGTACTTC.

J is TRBJ2-1 and V is TRBV13; TRBD2 aligns across 10 bases. This CDR3 comprises 15 residues. J was trimmed by 6 bases and V by 5 bases; bases with no gene match: 7. The V gene's germline CDR1 is PRHDT and CDR2 FYEKMQ (reference sequence). The CDR3 here is CASSRGLAALNEQFF. The CDR3 nucleotides read TGTGCCAGCAGCCGAGGACTAGCGGCCCTCAATGAGCAGTTCTTC.

The genes are TRBV11-3 and TRBJ2-1; unclear D gene. V lost 5 bases and J 4 bases, leaving 15 bases between the germline ends. Looked up from germline, CDR1 is SGHNT and CDR2 is YENEEA. The CDR3 runs to 15 residues. DNA of the CDR3: TGTGCCAGCAGCCCCGCGAGATCCCAATACAATGAGCAGTTCTTC. Translating it yields CASSPARSQYNEQFF.